Following are 17 T cell receptor beta chains from one sample sequenced in a study of shared clonotypes between healthy human individuals. Only in-frame clones appear in the TCRdb table, and some are missing; sequencing was by immunoSEQ multiplex PCR. The sample has roughly 1.4 million clones, approximately 98.5% seen once. Sequencing input: naive CD4+ T cells sorted from blood. Subset reported: CD45RA+ positively selected. The origin of the receptors is a man between 25 and 39 years old in good health.

The chain joins TRBV4-2 to TRBJ2-1; 7 positions match TRBD2. J was trimmed by 3 bases and V by 1 base; bases with no gene match: 6. Germline CDR1 is LGHNA and CDR2 is YNFKEQ. This CDR3 has 16 amino acids. The CDR3 protein is CASSQVEASGYNEQFF. The CDR3 nucleotides read TGTGCCAGCAGCCAAGTAGAGGCTAGCGGCTACAATGAGCAGTTCTTC.

This clone was seen a single time. The gene calls are TRBV19 and TRBJ2-1, with 7 bases identical to TRBD1. The V gene's germline CDR1 is LNHDA and CDR2 SQIVND (reference sequence). The CDR3 length is 16 residues. J lost 7 bases, V lost 4 bases, and 13 bases had no gene match. In nucleotides, the CDR3 is TGTGCCAGTAGTAGAAGACAGGGCGCAATGGGGAATGAGCAGTTCTTC. Amino acid sequence: CASSRRQGAMGNEQFF. The full variable domain, in which reference TRBV19 and TRBJ2-1 provide the parts outside the CDR3, is DGGITQSPKYLFRKEGQNVTLSCEQNLNHDAMYWYRQDPGQGLRLIYYSQIVNDFQKGDIAEGYSVSREKKESFPLTVTSAQKNPTAFYLCASSRRQGAMGNEQFFGPGTRLTVL.

The V and J genes are TRBV30 and TRBJ2-7; no clear D gene. The CDR3 contains 14 residues. Germline V gene data show CDR1 as GTSNPN and CDR2 as SVGIG (reference sequence). The V gene lost 3 bases and the J gene lost 6 bases, with 18 bases spanning the gap. The CDR3 coding sequence is TGTGCCTGGAGCGGACCCTCACTGATCGCCGAGCAGTACTTC. Its protein product is CAWSGPSLIAEQYF.

The gene calls are TRBV9 and TRBJ2-1, with D possibly being TRBD1 (5 bases). Germline values: CDR1 SGDLS, CDR2 YYNGEE. V was trimmed by 0 bases and J by 0 bases, leaving 13 bases between them. This CDR3 has 17 residues. The CDR3 loop reads CASSVAGLGGSYNEQFF. The CDR3, as DNA: TGTGCCAGCAGCGTAGCAGGGCTCGGCGGCTCCTACAATGAGCAGTTCTTC.

J is TRBJ2-1 and V is TRBV5-1; weak D call: TRBD1 (6 bases). This CDR3 region has 15 residues. V gave up 0 bases and J gave up 6 bases, with 13 bases separating them. The V gene's germline CDR1 is SGHRS and CDR2 YFSETQ. CDR3 amino acids: CASSLGQAEVNEQFF. The CDR3 bases are TGCGCCAGCAGCTTGGGACAGGCCGAAGTCAATGAGCAGTTCTTC.

This chain uses TRBV5-5 with TRBJ2-2; a weak D match, TRBD2 (6 bases). The CDR3 covers 16 residues. Germline CDR1 is SGHKS and CDR2 is YYEKEE (reference sequence). Between the trimmed V and J ends, which lost 2 bases and 5 bases, there was a span of 16 bases. CDR3 nucleotide sequence: TGTGCCAGCAGCTTTTTGCCTAGCGAGGGGACCGGGGAGCTGTTTTTT. Its translation: CASSFLPSEGTGELFF.

The genes are TRBV5-1 and TRBJ2-1; D is unclear. The CDR3 runs 13 residues. Germline CDR1 reads SGHRS; CDR2 reads YFSETQ. V shed 0 bases and J shed 2 bases, with 3 bases lying between them. CDR3 sequence reads: CASSLEAYNEQFF. The CDR3, as DNA: TGCGCCAGCAGCTTGGAAGCCTACAATGAGCAGTTCTTC.

This chain connects TRBV28 to TRBJ2-7, with 15 bases aligning to TRBD2. The CDR3 runs to 16 residues. The V gene end was trimmed by 5 bases and the J gene end by 2 bases; junction bases not matched to a gene: 4. The germline V gene encodes CDR1 MDHEN and CDR2 SYDVKM. The CDR3 loop is CASSGLAGGSPYEQYF. The CDR3, as DNA: TGTGCCAGCAGTGGACTAGCGGGAGGGTCCCCCTACGAGCAGTACTTC.

The CDR3 DNA reads as TGCGCCAGCAGCTTCGGACGGGGGGTTTACGAGCAGTACTTC. This encodes CASSFGRGVYEQYF. The V and J genes are TRBV5-1 and TRBJ2-7, with TRBD2 identical over 7 bases. Trimming took 2 bases from V and 4 from J; bases not matched to a gene: 6. The CDR3 runs to 14 residues. Germline V gene sequence: CDR1 SGHRS, CDR2 YFSETQ.

As to this clone: The sample carries other DNA sequences with the same CDR3. This sequence joins TRBV5-1 and TRBJ2-7, with 13 bases identical to TRBD2. Germline CDR1 SGHRS, CDR2 YFSETQ. The CDR3 extends over 14 amino acids. V shed 7 bases, J shed 4 bases, and the junction held 5 bases outside the gene matches. The CDR3 DNA sequence: TGCGCCAGCTCCCGGACTAGCGGGAGTTACGAGCAGTACTTC. This translates into CASSRTSGSYEQYF.

This chain joins TRBV30 and TRBJ2-3, with a tentative D call TRBD2 (6 bases). V dropped 0 bases and J dropped 6 bases, with 13 bases sitting between them. Germline CDR1 is GTSNPN and CDR2 is SVGIG (reference sequence). The CDR3 is 14 amino acids. CDR3 nucleotides: TGTGCCTGGAGTGTAAGAGCGGGCGTGGATACGCAGTATTTT. This gives the protein CAWSVRAGVDTQYF. Using reference TRBV30 and TRBJ2-3 for the parts outside the CDR3, the full variable domain is SQTIHQWPATLVQPVGSPLSLECTVEGTSNPNLYWYRQAAGRGLQLLFYSVGIGQISSEVPQNLSASRPQDRQFILSSKKLLLSDSGFYLCAWSVRAGVDTQYFGPGTRLTVL.

The rearrangement joins TRBV11-1 to TRBJ2-7; 8 nucleotides align to TRBD1. From germline, CDR1 is SGHAT and CDR2 FQDESV (reference sequence). The CDR3 loop spans 15 amino acids. V was clipped by 3 bases and J by 1 base; unmatched bases: 5. CDR3 nucleotide sequence: TGTGCCAGCAGCTTGGCCCGGGACAGGTCCTACGAGCAGTACTTC. It specifies CASSLARDRSYEQYF.

The rearrangement links TRBV5-1 to TRBJ2-7; 16 bases are a match to TRBD2. In germline, CDR1 is SGHRS, CDR2 YFSETQ. J lost 0 bases, V lost 4 bases, and 7 bases had no gene match. The CDR3 spans 18 residues. This CDR3 reads CASSTGLAGGPSSYEQYF. Here the CDR3 DNA reads TGCGCCAGCAGCACGGGACTAGCGGGAGGGCCGAGCTCCTACGAGCAGTACTTC.

This clone came up once. The CDR3 loop is CASSSTGKETQYF. As DNA, the CDR3 is TGTGCCAGCAGCTCCACAGGGAAAGAGACCCAGTACTTC. The chain has TRBV5-6 and TRBJ2-5, with D possibly TRBD1 on 6 matching bases. CDR1 is SGHDT, CDR2 YYEEEE, per germline. V was clipped by 3 bases and J by 3 bases, with 9 bases between them. The CDR3 is 13 amino acids.

The V gene is TRBV15, the J gene TRBJ2-3; D not resolved. The germline V gene encodes CDR1 LNHNV and CDR2 YYDKDF (reference sequence). This CDR3 spans 14 amino acids. The V gene lost 1 base and the J gene lost 2 bases, with 7 bases spanning the gap. The DNA for the CDR3 is TGTGCCACCAGCAGAGTGTCAGTCACAGATACGCAGTATTTT. Its protein product is CATSRVSVTDTQYF. The full variable domain, its missing parts supplied by reference TRBV15 and TRBJ2-3, is DAMVIQNPRYQVTQFGKPVTLSCSQTLNHNVMYWYQQKSSQAPKLLFHYYDKDFNNEADTPDNFQSRRPNTSFCFLDIRSPGLGDTAMYLCATSRVSVTDTQYFGPGTRLTVL.

This sequence joins TRBV19 and TRBJ2-3; either TRBD1 or TRBD2 may fit D (5 bases each). The CDR3 spans 14 residues. Germline CDR1 reads LNHDA; CDR2 reads SQIVND (reference sequence). Between the trimmed V and J ends, which lost 6 bases and 1 base, there was a span of 11 bases. This chain's CDR3 is CASRPGRRTDTQYF. The CDR3, as DNA: TGTGCCAGTAGGCCGGGGCGGCGCACAGATACGCAGTATTTT.

This rearrangement joins TRBV11-2 to TRBJ2-7; D unresolved. In germline, CDR1 is SGHAT, CDR2 FQNNGV. Trimming took 5 bases from V and 6 from J, leaving 11 bases between them. The CDR3 has 12 amino acids. DNA for the CDR3: TGTGCCAGCAGCCCCCTAATTGGCGAGCAGTACTTC. This sequence encodes CASSPLIGEQYF.